A single sample is the source of the 25 T cell receptor beta chains below, sequenced in a study of CD8+CD57+ T cells in acquired aplastic anemia. TCR beta VDJ and CDR3 profiling used genomic DNA as template. TCRdb re-analysed the reads in MiXCR, keeping a single row per CDR3 protein. The data show around 290,000 distinct CDR3 sequences, with 56% seen just once and roughly 1.2% held by the top ten. Before being chosen for sequencing, patients had shown CD8+CD57+ cell expansion by flow cytometry. The sequenced sample consisted of sorted CD4+, CD8+, or CD8+CD57+ T cells (not recorded which) from PBMCs. These receptors were obtained from a human donor with aplastic anemia.

The chain is built from TRBV5-1 and TRBJ2-1, with D possibly matching TRBD1 (5 bases). V gave up 1 base and J gave up 10 bases, with 12 bases separating them. This CDR3 region has 13 residues. Germline-derived CDR1 and CDR2 are SGHRS and YFSETQ. The DNA for the CDR3 is TGCGCCAGCAGCTTGCTAGTGGACACAGAGCAGTTCTTC. Its translation: CASSLLVDTEQFF. Combining the CDR3 with reference TRBV5-1 and TRBJ2-1 gives the whole variable domain KAGVTQTPRYLIKTRGQQVTLSCSPISGHRSVSWYQQTPGQGLQFLFEYFSETQRNKGNFPGRFSGRQFSNSRSEMNVSTLELGDSALYLCASSLLVDTEQFFGPGTRLTVL.

The rearrangement joins TRBV5-4 to TRBJ2-3; weak D call: TRBD2 (8 bases). The CDR3 loop spans 16 amino acids. The germline gives CDR1 SGHNT, CDR2 YYREEE (reference sequence). The V end lost 4 bases, the J end lost 6 bases, and 21 bases lay between the germline ends. The CDR3 spells CASSGRDSGSWDTQYF. The CDR3 DNA follows: TGTGCCAGCAGCGGGAGGGACAGCGGGAGTTGGGATACGCAGTATTTT.

This clonotype came up many times. The rearrangement links TRBV29-1 to TRBJ2-1; tentatively, D is TRBD1 or TRBD2 (6 bases each). This CDR3 is 15 amino acids long. CDR1 is SQVTM, CDR2 ANQGSEA, per germline. Trimming pared 3 bases from V and 5 bases from J, leaving 17 bases between. CDR3 loop: CSVDGRSGAHNEQFF. CDR3 nucleotide sequence: TGCAGCGTTGACGGTCGCTCGGGGGCACACAATGAGCAGTTCTTC.

Concerning this clonotype itself: At one of its ends the junction is not consistent with the germline gene, which may arise from a read error. The V gene is TRBV6-6, the J gene TRBJ2-1, with 9 nucleotides matching TRBD2. CDR3 length: 13 residues. Germline CDR1 reads MNHNY; CDR2 reads SVGAGI (reference sequence). This CDR3 reads CTSRRTSDNEQFF. CDR3 coding DNA: TGTACCAGCAGAAGGACTAGCGACAATGAGCAGTTCTTC.

Ten or more counts support this clonotype. CDR3 in amino acids: CATSGGRGSYNEQFF. The DNA of the CDR3 is TGTGCCACCAGTGGAGGCAGGGGATCCTACAATGAGCAGTTCTTC. The chain couples TRBV24-1 to TRBJ2-1; D possibly corresponds to TRBD1 (6 bases). V lost 5 bases, J lost 1 base, and 11 bases lay in between. The CDR3 has 15 amino acids. Germline V gene data show CDR1 as KGHDR and CDR2 as SFDVKD.

The chain uses TRBV4-1 and TRBJ2-7; 8 nucleotides match TRBD1. Trimming removed 4 bases from V and 7 bases from J; junction bases left unmatched: 9. Per germline, CDR1 MGHRA and CDR2 YSYEKL. The CDR3 has 14 residues. The CDR3 loop is CASSLLGTGYEQYF. The DNA of the CDR3 is TGCGCCAGCAGCCTCCTGGGGACAGGTTATGAGCAGTACTTC.

The chain links TRBV5-1 to TRBJ2-7, with D possibly TRBD2 on 5 matching bases. The germline V and J ends were trimmed by 8 bases and 0 bases, with 15 bases remaining between them. The CDR3 spans 14 residues. Germline CDR1 SGHRS, CDR2 YFSETQ. CDR3 sequence (DNA): TGCGCCAGTCGGGATGAGCCAGCCTCCTACGAGCAGTACTTC. Translating gives CASRDEPASYEQYF.

This clonotype has only a few counts. A much larger clone differs from this one at a single base, so this may be a read error. This chain links TRBV14 with TRBJ2-7, with TRBD2 identical over 10 bases. The CDR3 covers 14 residues. Germline values: CDR1 SGHDN, CDR2 FVKESK. V was clipped by 4 bases and J by 3 bases; unmatched bases: 3. The CDR3 loop reads CASSLAGGLYEQYF. CDR3 coding DNA: TGTGCCAGCAGCCTAGCGGGGGGACTCTACGAGCAGTACTTC.

The rearrangement uses TRBV2 and TRBJ1-2; D is ambiguous. V lost 3 bases and J lost 4, with 12 bases in between. Germline CDR1 reads SNHLY; CDR2 reads FYNNEI. CDR3 length: 14 residues. The CDR3 here is CASSEWRERYGYTF. As DNA, the CDR3 is TGTGCCAGCAGTGAGTGGAGGGAACGCTATGGCTACACCTTC. The full variable domain, completed using reference TRBV2 and TRBJ1-2, is EPEVTQTPSHQVTQMGQEVILRCVPISNHLYFYWYRQILGQKVEFLVSFYNNEISEKSEIFDDQFSVERPDGSNFTLKIRSTKLEDSAMYFCASSEWRERYGYTFGSGTRLTVV.

This sequence joins TRBV12-3 or TRBV12-4 and TRBJ2-7; D remains ambiguous. The length of the CDR3 is 11 residues. For the CDR3, the DNA is TGTGCTAGTGGTTCGAGGAATGAGCAGTACTTC. Its translation: CASGSRNEQYF.

This clonotype was counted many times. The chain joins TRBV20-1 to TRBJ1-2, with 12 bases that match TRBD1. CDR1 and CDR2 (germline): DFQATT, SNEGSKA (reference sequence). The CDR3 consists of 13 residues. The CDR3 DNA sequence: TGCAAAGGGGTGGGACAGGGGGCATTTGGCTACACCTTC. Residues: CKGVGQGAFGYTF.

This chain joins TRBV19 and TRBJ2-5, with a weak D call TRBD1 (6 bases). CDR3 length equals 16 residues. Germline-derived CDR1 and CDR2 are LNHDA and SQIVND (reference sequence). Trimming shortened V by 6 bases and J by 0 bases, and 17 bases separated the two germline ends. CDR3: CASSSTRQAYQETQYF. The CDR3, as DNA: TGTGCCAGTAGCTCGACGAGACAGGCCTACCAAGAGACCCAGTACTTC.

This clonotype came up a few times. The CDR3 sequence is CAISEILADYNEQFF. The CDR3 nucleotides are TGTGCCATCAGTGAGATACTAGCGGACTACAATGAGCAGTTCTTC. The chain carries TRBV10-3 and TRBJ2-1; TRBD2 agrees at 8 bases. The CDR3 has 15 amino acids. The junction had 3 bases not matched to a gene; V was cut back by 2 bases and J by 3 bases. Germline lookup yields CDR1 ENHRY and CDR2 SYGVKD.

This clonotype was seen just once. The rearrangement joins TRBV29-1 to TRBJ2-5; weak D call: TRBD1 (5 bases). Trimming cost V 4 bases and J 2 bases, with 8 bases left between them. Germline values: CDR1 SQVTM, CDR2 ANQGSEA. CDR3 length: 12 amino acids. The chain's CDR3 is CSVGAGQETQYF. DNA for the CDR3: TGCAGCGTTGGGGCAGGGCAAGAGACCCAGTACTTC. Full variable domain (remainder filled in from reference TRBV29-1 and TRBJ2-5): SAVISQKPSRDICQRGTSLTIQCQVDSQVTMMFWYRQQPGQSLTLIATANQGSEATYESGFVIDKFPISRPNLTFSTLTVSNMSPEDSSIYLCSVGAGQETQYFGPGTRLLVL.

The chain links TRBV10-3 to TRBJ1-1; possibly TRBD1 for D (6 bases). V lost 7 bases and J lost 3, with 12 bases in between. This CDR3 comprises 13 residues. From germline, CDR1 is ENHRY and CDR2 SYGVKD. The CDR3, as DNA: TGTGCCATCATGGACAGAGGCGACACTGAAGCTTTCTTT. Translation: CAIMDRGDTEAFF.

This sequence joins TRBV11-3 and TRBJ2-5; tentative D call: TRBD1 (7 bases). Trimming took 8 bases from V and 0 from J, leaving 10 bases between them. This CDR3 contains 13 residues. Per the germline V gene, CDR1 is SGHNT and CDR2 is YENEEA. Written as DNA, the CDR3 is TGTGCCAGCCAGGGGGGACACCAAGAGACCCAGTACTTC. Residues: CASQGGHQETQYF.

This chain connects TRBV20-1 to TRBJ1-1; no definite D call. CDR3 length equals 13 residues. The V end was cut by 5 bases, the J end by 0 bases, with 10 bases between. CDR1 is DFQATT, CDR2 SNEGSKA, per germline (reference sequence). The CDR3 DNA reads as TGCAGTGCTTTCAGGAGCATGAACACTGAAGCTTTCTTT. Residues: CSAFRSMNTEAFF.

Comment on this clonotype: A single base separates this from a much larger clone, so it may be a read error. The V call is TRBV5-1, the J call TRBJ1-2; a weak D match, TRBD1 (5 bases). Germline loops: CDR1 SGHRS, CDR2 YFSETQ. CDR3 length: 15 residues. The CDR3 DNA reads TGCGCCGGCAGCTTGGATCCGGGACCGATCTATGGCTACACCTTC. Protein sequence: CAGSLDPGPIYGYTF. Complete variable domain (other parts from reference TRBV5-1 and TRBJ1-2): KAGVTQTPRYLIKTRGQQVTLSCSPISGHRSVSWYQQTPGQGLQFLFEYFSETQRNKGNFPGRFSGRQFSNSRSEMNVSTLELGDSALYLCAGSLDPGPIYGYTFGSGTRLTVV.

V usage is TRBV10-3 and J usage is TRBJ2-2, with TRBD2 matching over 8 bases. Germline V gene data show CDR1 as ENHRY and CDR2 as SYGVKD. The CDR3 length is 15 residues. V shed 3 bases and J 1 base; nucleotides not matched to a gene: 1. The CDR3 DNA reads as TGTGCCATCAGTGACGGGAGGGGGAACACCGGGGAGCTGTTTTTT. Translated, it gives CAISDGRGNTGELFF.

The genes are TRBV25-1 and TRBJ1-2, with D perhaps matching TRBD1 (6 bases). The CDR3 is 14 residues long. V lost 4 bases and J 4 bases, leaving 13 bases between the germline ends. Germline-derived CDR1 and CDR2 are MGHDK and SYGVNS. The CDR3 region is CASSGQGTGYGYTF. The CDR3, as DNA: TGTGCCAGCAGTGGGCAGGGGACGGGCTATGGCTACACCTTC.

This chain links TRBV7-6 with TRBJ1-1; D might be TRBD1 (5 bases). The V end lost 7 bases, the J end lost 4 bases, and 16 bases lay between the germline ends. Germline V gene data show CDR1 as SGHVS and CDR2 as FNYEAQ. The CDR3 length is 14 residues. The CDR3 DNA sequence: TGTGCCAGCACCTTGGGGGAGGAGAGCACTGAAGCTTTCTTT. Translation: CASTLGEESTEAFF.

At least ten counts were recorded for this clonotype. The rearrangement uses TRBV9 and TRBJ1-2; D gene uncertain. Germline V lookup: CDR1 SGDLS, CDR2 YYNGEE. The ends were cut back, 4 bases at V and 4 bases at J, with 14 bases in the middle. The CDR3 spans 14 residues. The CDR3 sequence: CASSPDGEGYGYTF. CDR3 bases: TGTGCCAGCAGCCCCGACGGGGAAGGCTATGGCTACACCTTC.

In nucleotides, the CDR3 is TGTGCCAGCAGCCTGGTGGTCAGGGCGAACACTGAAGCTTTCTTT. Its translation: CASSLVVRANTEAFF. J is TRBJ1-1 and V is TRBV5-6; D is perhaps TRBD1 (5 bases). V was shortened by 4 bases and J by 1 base, with 14 bases between the two germline ends. The germline V gene has CDR1 SGHDT and CDR2 YYEEEE. The length of the CDR3 is 15 residues.

This clonotype was observed a single time. V gene TRBV7-8 combines with J gene TRBJ1-6, with 7 bases aligning to TRBD1. Trimming cost V 5 bases and J 13 bases; bases outside gene matches: 14. Germline V gene sequence: CDR1 SGHVS, CDR2 FQNEAQ. The CDR3 has 15 residues. CDR3 sequence: CASSRDRAPSRPLHF. CDR3 sequence (DNA): TGTGCCAGCAGCCGAGACAGGGCTCCTTCCCGGCCCCTCCACTTT.

The chain links TRBV7-3 to TRBJ2-1; TRBD2 matches 14 bases. V was clipped by 6 bases and J by 6 bases; unmatched bases: 1. Germline assignment: CDR1 SGHTA and CDR2 FQGTGA. The CDR3 is 14 amino acids. The CDR3 coding sequence is TGTGCCAGCAGGACTAGCGGGGGGGCCAATGAGCAGTTCTTC. This encodes CASRTSGGANEQFF. Together with reference TRBV7-3 and TRBJ2-1, the CDR3 gives the full variable domain: GAGVSQTPSNKVTEKGKYVELRCDPISGHTALYWYRQSLGQGPEFLIYFQGTGAADDSGLPNDRFFAVRPEGSVSTLKIQRTERGDSAVYLCASRTSGGANEQFFGPGTRLTVL.